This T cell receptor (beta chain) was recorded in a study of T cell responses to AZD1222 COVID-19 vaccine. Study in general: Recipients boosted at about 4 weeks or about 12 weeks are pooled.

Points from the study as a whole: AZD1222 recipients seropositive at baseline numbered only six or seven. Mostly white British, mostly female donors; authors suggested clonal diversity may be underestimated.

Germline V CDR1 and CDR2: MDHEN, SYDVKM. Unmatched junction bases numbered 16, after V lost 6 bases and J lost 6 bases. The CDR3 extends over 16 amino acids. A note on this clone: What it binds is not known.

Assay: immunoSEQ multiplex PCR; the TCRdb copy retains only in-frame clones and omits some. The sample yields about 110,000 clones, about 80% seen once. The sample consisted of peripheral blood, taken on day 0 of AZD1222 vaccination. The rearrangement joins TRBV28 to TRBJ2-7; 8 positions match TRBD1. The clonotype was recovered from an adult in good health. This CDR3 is CASSRGTRGRLSEQYF. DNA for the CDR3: TGTGCCAGCAGCCGAGGTACCAGGGGGCGCCTGTCCGAGCAGTACTTC.